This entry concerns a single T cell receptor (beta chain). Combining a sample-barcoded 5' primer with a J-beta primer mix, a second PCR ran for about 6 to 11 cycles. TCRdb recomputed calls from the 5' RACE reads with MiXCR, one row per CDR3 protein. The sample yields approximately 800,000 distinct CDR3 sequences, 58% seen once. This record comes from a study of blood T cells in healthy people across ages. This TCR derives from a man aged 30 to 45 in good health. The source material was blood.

The CDR3 loop reads CSARHGAYEQYF. The CDR3 DNA reads TGCAGTGCTAGACATGGAGCGTACGAGCAGTACTTC. The chain joins TRBV20-1 to TRBJ2-5; no firm D call. The J call is in doubt because the DNA end fits TRBJ2-7 better. In germline, CDR1 is DFQATT, CDR2 SNEGSKA (reference sequence). CDR3 length: 12 residues.